These 9 T cell receptor beta chains were sequenced from one sample in a study of shared clonotypes between healthy human individuals. Terminally differentiated effector memory CD45RA+ cells were excluded by CCR7 positive selection of CD45RO-negative cells. TCRdb's copy holds only in-frame clones and misses some; the assay was immunoSEQ multiplex PCR. The repertoire has around 2.1 million clones, about 93% of them found once; the top ten carry around 1.7%. The sequenced sample consisted of naive CD8+ T cells from PBMCs. The receptors were gathered from a man in his late teens or twenties in good health. Some clones in this sample may be carry-over from other donors' samples.

The rearrangement joins TRBV6-1 to TRBJ1-4; tentative D call: TRBD1 (5 bases). This CDR3 has 16 amino acids. The germline V and J ends were trimmed by 2 bases and 7 bases, with 17 bases remaining between them. Germline lookup yields CDR1 MNHNS and CDR2 SASEGT. The CDR3 loop reads CASSEWTGTMSEKLFF. The CDR3 nucleotides read TGTGCCAGCAGTGAATGGACTGGGACGATGAGTGAAAAACTGTTTTTT.

The chain employs TRBV12-5 and TRBJ1-2; D is ambiguous. The CDR3 has 14 residues. V lost 6 bases and J 7 bases, leaving 18 bases between the germline ends. Germline assignment: CDR1 LGHNT and CDR2 FRNRAP. CDR3 coding DNA: TGTGCTAGTGGCCCTCTCATCGGAGATGCTGGCTACACCTTC. Its translation: CASGPLIGDAGYTF.

The chain combines TRBV4-3 with TRBJ2-7, with D hard to call. The CDR3 totals 18 residues. The ends were cut back, 0 bases at V and 1 base at J, with 19 bases in the middle. Per germline, CDR1 LGHNA and CDR2 YSLEER. CDR3 nucleotides: TGCGCCAGCAGCCAAGAGCTATCCTGGACGGACCATTCCTACGAGCAGTACTTC. It specifies CASSQELSWTDHSYEQYF.

The V and J genes are TRBV27 and TRBJ1-5; TRBD1 is a possible D gene (5 bases). V gave up 5 bases and J gave up 4 bases, with 15 bases separating them. Germline V gene lookup returns CDR1 MNHEY and CDR2 SMNVEV (reference sequence). This CDR3 contains 15 residues. CDR3: CASSVTTGGNQPQHF. In DNA form, the CDR3 reads TGTGCCAGCAGTGTTACGACCGGGGGGAATCAGCCCCAGCATTTT.

The chain carries TRBV5-1 and TRBJ1-4; D gene unclear. The CDR3 extends over 15 amino acids. Germline V gene data show CDR1 as SGHRS and CDR2 as YFSETQ. V shed 5 bases and J shed 1 base, with 12 bases lying between them. CDR3 nucleotides: TGCGCCAGCAGGTTGAACTGGGTAACTAATGAAAAACTGTTTTTT. Translation gives CASRLNWVTNEKLFF.

The CDR3 reads CASTGEGASYEQYF. The CDR3 region has the DNA TGTGCCAGCACCGGGGAGGGGGCTTCCTACGAGCAGTACTTC. This sequence joins TRBV5-6 and TRBJ2-7; D assignment may be TRBD1 or TRBD2 (7 bases each). The CDR3 consists of 14 residues. V was trimmed by 6 bases and J by 1 base, leaving 14 bases between them. Germline V gene sequence: CDR1 SGHDT, CDR2 YYEEEE.

The chain employs TRBV4-3 and TRBJ2-4; 14 bases match TRBD2. Germline V gene sequence: CDR1 LGHNA, CDR2 YSLEER. The CDR3 spans 17 residues. With 3 bases clipped from V and 6 bases from J, the junction kept 7 bases outside the gene matches. The CDR3 loop is CASSQGTSGSWGNIQYF. In DNA form, the CDR3 reads TGCGCCAGCAGCCAGGGGACTAGCGGGAGTTGGGGAAACATTCAGTACTTC.

The V gene is TRBV5-1, the J gene TRBJ2-1; 7 positions agree with TRBD1. This CDR3 has 16 residues. Germline trimming cut 0 bases from V and 2 bases from J; bases unmatched to any gene: 5. Germline-derived CDR1 and CDR2 are SGHRS and YFSETQ. The CDR3 region is CASSLGYRGAYNEQFF. CDR3 in DNA: TGCGCCAGCAGCTTGGGATACAGGGGAGCCTACAATGAGCAGTTCTTC.

V and J are TRBV5-6 and TRBJ1-1; D not certain. The CDR3 covers 14 residues. V gave up 4 bases and J gave up 1 base, with 11 bases separating them. The V gene's germline CDR1 is SGHDT and CDR2 YYEEEE. The CDR3 nucleotides are TGTGCCAGCAGCCCGGGTTGGGGGAACACTGAAGCTTTCTTT. It encodes CASSPGWGNTEAFF. The full variable domain, with the rest looked up from reference TRBV5-6 and TRBJ1-1, is DAGVTQSPTHLIKTRGQQVTLRCSPKSGHDTVSWYQQALGQGPQFIFQYYEEEERQRGNFPDRFSGHQFPNYSSELNVNALLLGDSALYLCASSPGWGNTEAFFGQGTRLTVV.